The T cell receptor beta chain under discussion was sequenced for a study of CD8 T cell repertoires and HIV-1 epitope variants. General study points: Roughly 10 TCR beta clonotypes were antigen-specific, six apparently recognizing autologous or escape variants.

Clones were read by immunoSEQ multiplex PCR, and TCRdb kept only the in-frame ones, dropping some. The table has a few thousand clones, about 70% seen once. The sample holds one count of this clone. Its antigen remains unknown. The CDR3 is 12 amino acids. V was cut by 4 bases and J by 4 bases, with 11 bases left in between. Germline V lookup: CDR1 SQVTM, CDR2 ANQGSEA. The chain is built from TRBV29-1 and TRBJ2-7; tentatively, D is TRBD2 (6 bases). Material: cultured CD8+ T cells derived from PBMCs. The TCR sequence derives from a male donor with HIV. CDR3 nucleotides: TGCAGCGTTGTGGCAGGAGGGTACGAGCAGTACTTC. It specifies CSVVAGGYEQYF.